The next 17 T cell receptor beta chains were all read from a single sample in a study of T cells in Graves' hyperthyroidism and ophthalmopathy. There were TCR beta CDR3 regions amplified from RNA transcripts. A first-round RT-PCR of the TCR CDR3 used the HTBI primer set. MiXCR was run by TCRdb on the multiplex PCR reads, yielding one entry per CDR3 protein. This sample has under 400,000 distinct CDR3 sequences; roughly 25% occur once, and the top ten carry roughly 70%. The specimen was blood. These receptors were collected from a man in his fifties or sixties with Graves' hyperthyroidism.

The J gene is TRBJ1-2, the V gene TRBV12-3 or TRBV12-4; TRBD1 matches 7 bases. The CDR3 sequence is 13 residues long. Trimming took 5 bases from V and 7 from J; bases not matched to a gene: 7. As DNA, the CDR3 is TGTGCCAGCAGTACCGGACAGGTCCGTGGCTACACCTTC. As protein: CASSTGQVRGYTF.

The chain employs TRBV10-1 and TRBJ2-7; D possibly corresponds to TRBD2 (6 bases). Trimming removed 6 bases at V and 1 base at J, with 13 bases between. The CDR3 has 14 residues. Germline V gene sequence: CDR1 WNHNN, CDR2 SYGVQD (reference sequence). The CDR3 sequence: CASREEGGSYEQYF. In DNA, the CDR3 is TGCGCCAGCAGGGAGGAGGGCGGATCCTACGAGCAGTACTTC.

The CDR3 sequence: CASSPRVLTATNEKLFF. CDR3 DNA: TGTGCCAGCAGTCCCAGGGTTCTCACGGCAACTAATGAAAAACTGTTTTTT. The rearrangement uses TRBV12-3 or TRBV12-4 and TRBJ1-4, with D possibly being TRBD1 (5 bases). Trimming stripped 5 bases from V and 0 bases from J, with 16 bases between. This CDR3 is built from 17 residues.

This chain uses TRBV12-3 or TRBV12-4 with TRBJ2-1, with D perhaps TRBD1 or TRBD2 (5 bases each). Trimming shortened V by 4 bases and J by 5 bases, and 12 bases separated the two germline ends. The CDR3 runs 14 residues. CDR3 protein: CASSSPGRNNEQFF. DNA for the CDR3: TGTGCCAGCAGTTCTCCGGGACGGAACAATGAGCAGTTCTTC.

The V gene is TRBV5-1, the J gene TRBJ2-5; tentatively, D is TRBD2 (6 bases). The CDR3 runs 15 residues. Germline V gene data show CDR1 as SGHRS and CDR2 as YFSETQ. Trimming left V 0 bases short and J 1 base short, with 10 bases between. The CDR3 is CASSLGGKPQETQYF. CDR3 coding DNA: TGCGCCAGCAGCTTGGGCGGGAAACCCCAAGAGACCCAGTACTTC. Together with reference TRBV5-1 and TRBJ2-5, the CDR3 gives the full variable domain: KAGVTQTPRYLIKTRGQQVTLSCSPISGHRSVSWYQQTPGQGLQFLFEYFSETQRNKGNFPGRFSGRQFSNSRSEMNVSTLELGDSALYLCASSLGGKPQETQYFGPGTRLLVL.

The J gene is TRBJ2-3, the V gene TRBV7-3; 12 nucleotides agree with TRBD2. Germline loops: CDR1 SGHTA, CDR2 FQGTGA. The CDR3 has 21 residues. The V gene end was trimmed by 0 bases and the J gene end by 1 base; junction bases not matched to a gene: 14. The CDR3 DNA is TGTGCCAGCAGCTTAACGTTTACTAGCGGGAGGCCCAGGTTGGGCACAGATACGCAGTATTTT. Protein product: CASSLTFTSGRPRLGTDTQYF.

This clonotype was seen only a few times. The CDR3 bases are TGTGCCAGTAAGATCGCGGGAAGCTCCTACGAGCAGTACTTC. Amino acids: CASKIAGSSYEQYF. The chain combines TRBV19 with TRBJ2-7, with a weak D call TRBD2 (6 bases). CDR1 LNHDA and CDR2 SQIVND come from the germline V gene (reference sequence). This CDR3 region has 14 residues. Trimming shortened V by 7 bases and J by 0 bases, and 13 bases separated the two germline ends.

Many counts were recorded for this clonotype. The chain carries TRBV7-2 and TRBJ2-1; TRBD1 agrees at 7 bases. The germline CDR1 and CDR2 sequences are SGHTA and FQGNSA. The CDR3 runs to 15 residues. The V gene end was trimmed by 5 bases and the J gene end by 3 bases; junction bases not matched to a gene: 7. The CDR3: CASSPEGQNYNEQFF. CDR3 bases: TGTGCCAGCAGCCCCGAGGGACAGAACTACAATGAGCAGTTCTTC.

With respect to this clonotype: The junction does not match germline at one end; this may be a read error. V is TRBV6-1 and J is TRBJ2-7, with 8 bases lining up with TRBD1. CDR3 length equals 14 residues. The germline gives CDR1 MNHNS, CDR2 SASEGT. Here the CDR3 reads CACSRDRRGYEQYF. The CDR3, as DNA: TGTGCCTGCAGTCGGGACAGGAGAGGCTACGAGCAGTACTTC.

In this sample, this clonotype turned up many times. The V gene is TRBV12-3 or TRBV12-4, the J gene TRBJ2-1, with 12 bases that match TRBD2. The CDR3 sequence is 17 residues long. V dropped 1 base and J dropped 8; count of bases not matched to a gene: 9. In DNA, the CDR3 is TGTGCCAGCAGTTTAGAGACTAGCGGGAGTTATATGGATGAGCAGTTCTTC. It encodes CASSLETSGSYMDEQFF.

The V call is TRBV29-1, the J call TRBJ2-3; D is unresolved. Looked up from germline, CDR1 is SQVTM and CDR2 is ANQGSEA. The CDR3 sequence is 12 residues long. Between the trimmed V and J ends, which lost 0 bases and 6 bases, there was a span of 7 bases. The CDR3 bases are TGCAGCGTTGAAGAAGGATCGGATACGCAGTATTTT. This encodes CSVEEGSDTQYF.

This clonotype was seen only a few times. The CDR3 sequence is CASSLAGRRNTEAFF. CDR3 DNA sequence: TGCGCCAGCAGCTTGGCGGGACGGCGGAACACTGAAGCTTTCTTT. The chain employs TRBV5-1 and TRBJ1-1, with D possibly being TRBD1 (5 bases). Trimming took 0 bases from V and 1 from J, leaving 10 bases between them. Germline assignment: CDR1 SGHRS and CDR2 YFSETQ. The CDR3 is made up of 15 amino acids.

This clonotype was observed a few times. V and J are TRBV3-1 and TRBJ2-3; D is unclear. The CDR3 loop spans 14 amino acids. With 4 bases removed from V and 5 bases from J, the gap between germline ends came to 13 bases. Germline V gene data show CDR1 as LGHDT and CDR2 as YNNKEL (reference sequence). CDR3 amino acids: CASSPVPLEDTQYF. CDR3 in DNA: TGTGCCAGCAGCCCCGTCCCCCTGGAAGATACGCAGTATTTT.

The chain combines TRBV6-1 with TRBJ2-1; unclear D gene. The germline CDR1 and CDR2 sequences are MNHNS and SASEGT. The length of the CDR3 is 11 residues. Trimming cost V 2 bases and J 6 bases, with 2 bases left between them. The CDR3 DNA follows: TGTGCCAGCAGTGAACTCAATGAGCAGTTCTTC. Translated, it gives CASSELNEQFF.

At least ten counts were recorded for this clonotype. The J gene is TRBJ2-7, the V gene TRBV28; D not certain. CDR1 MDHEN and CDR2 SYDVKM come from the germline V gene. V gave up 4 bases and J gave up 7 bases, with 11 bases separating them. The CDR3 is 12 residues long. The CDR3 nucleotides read TGTGCCAGCAGTTATCAGGTGGAGGAGCAGTACTTC. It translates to CASSYQVEEQYF.

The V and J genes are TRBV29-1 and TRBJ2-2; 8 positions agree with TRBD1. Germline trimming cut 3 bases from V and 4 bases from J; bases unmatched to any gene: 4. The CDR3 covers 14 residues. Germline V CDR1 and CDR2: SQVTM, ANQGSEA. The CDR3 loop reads CSVDFDRGTGELFF. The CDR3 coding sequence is TGCAGCGTTGATTTCGACAGGGGCACCGGGGAGCTGTTTTTT.

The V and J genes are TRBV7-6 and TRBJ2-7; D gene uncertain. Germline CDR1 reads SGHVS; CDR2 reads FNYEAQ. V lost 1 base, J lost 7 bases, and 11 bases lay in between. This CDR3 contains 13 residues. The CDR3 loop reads CASSLDSAREQYF. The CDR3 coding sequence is TGTGCCAGCAGCTTAGACTCGGCGAGGGAGCAGTACTTC.